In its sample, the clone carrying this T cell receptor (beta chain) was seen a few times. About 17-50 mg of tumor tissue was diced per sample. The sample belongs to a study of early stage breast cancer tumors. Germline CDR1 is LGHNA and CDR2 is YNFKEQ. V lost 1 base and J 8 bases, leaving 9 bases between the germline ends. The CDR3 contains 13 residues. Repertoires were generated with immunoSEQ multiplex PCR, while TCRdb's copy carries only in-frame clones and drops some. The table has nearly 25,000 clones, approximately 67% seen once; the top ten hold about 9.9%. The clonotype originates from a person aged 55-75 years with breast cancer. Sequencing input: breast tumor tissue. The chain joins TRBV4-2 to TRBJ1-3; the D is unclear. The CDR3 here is CASSQGEGDTIYF. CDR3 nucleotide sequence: TGTGCCAGCAGCCAAGGGGAGGGTGACACCATATATTTT.